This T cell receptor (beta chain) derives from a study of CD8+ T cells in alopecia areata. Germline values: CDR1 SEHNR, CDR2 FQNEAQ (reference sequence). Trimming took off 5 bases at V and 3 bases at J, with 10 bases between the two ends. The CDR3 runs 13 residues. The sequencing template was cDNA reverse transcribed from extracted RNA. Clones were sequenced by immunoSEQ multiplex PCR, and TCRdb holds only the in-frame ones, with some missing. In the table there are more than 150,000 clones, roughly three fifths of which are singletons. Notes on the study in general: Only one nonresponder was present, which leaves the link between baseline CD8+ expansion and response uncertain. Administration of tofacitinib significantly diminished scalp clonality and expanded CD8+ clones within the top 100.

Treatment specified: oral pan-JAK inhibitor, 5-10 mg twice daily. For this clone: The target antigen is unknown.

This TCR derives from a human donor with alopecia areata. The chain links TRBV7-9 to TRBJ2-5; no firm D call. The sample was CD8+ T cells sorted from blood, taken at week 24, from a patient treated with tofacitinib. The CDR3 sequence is CASSPGAKETQYF. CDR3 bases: TGTGCCAGCAGCCCAGGAGCCAAAGAGACCCAGTACTTC.